The rows below give T cell receptor beta chains drawn from one sample of a study of T cell responses to AZD1222 COVID-19 vaccine. Repertoires were generated with immunoSEQ multiplex PCR, while TCRdb's copy carries only in-frame clones and drops some. The repertoire holds approximately 79,000 clones, with around 86% as singletons. The sequenced sample was peripheral blood, obtained on day 0 of AZD1222 vaccination. These receptors came from an adult in good health. CDR3s include the opening cysteine and the closing phenylalanine or tryptophan. D genes are given only for firm matches. Clone sizes are given selectively: once, few, many, or a class where the clone is expanded.

d_gene | j_gene | abundance | v_gene | CDR3aa | CDR3nt
. | TRBJ2-5 | few | TRBV6-5 | CASSYEGETQYF | TGTGCCAGCAGTTACGAGGGAGAGACCCAGTACTTC
. | TRBJ2-1 | . | TRBV30 | CAWSGGSSYNEQFF | TGTGCCTGGAGCGGAGGCTCCTCCTACAATGAGCAGTTCTTC
. | TRBJ1-2 | . | TRBV28 | CASSLGWQGAGGYTF | TGTGCCAGCAGCCTCGGATGGCAGGGCGCTGGAGGCTACACCTTC
TRBD1 | TRBJ1-5 | . | TRBV6-2/TRBV6-3 | CASSLGQTSNQPQHF | TGTGCCAGCAGTTTGGGACAGACAAGCAATCAGCCCCAGCATTTT
TRBD1 | TRBJ1-2 | . | TRBV27 | CASSGPGQGNYGYTF | TGTGCCAGCAGTGGACCGGGACAGGGTAACTATGGCTACACCTTC
TRBD1 | TRBJ2-1 | . | TRBV4-2 | CASSQTGGSYNEQFF | TGTGCCAGCAGCCAGACAGGGGGCTCCTACAATGAGCAGTTCTTC
. | TRBJ2-1 | . | TRBV12-3/TRBV12-4 | CASKSRYEQFF | TGTGCCAGCAAATCAAGGTATGAGCAGTTCTTC
. | TRBJ2-1 | . | TRBV28 | CASRGLSLNEQFF | TGTGCCAGCAGGGGTCTCTCGTTGAATGAGCAGTTCTTC
TRBD1 | TRBJ1-4 | few | TRBV14 | CASSLNRGLREKLFF | TGTGCCAGCAGCCTCAACAGGGGGCTGCGCGAAAAACTGTTTTTT
TRBD1 | TRBJ1-1 | . | TRBV5-1 | CASSLGDRGRDTEAFF | TGCGCCAGCAGCTTGGGGGACAGGGGTAGGGACACTGAAGCTTTCTTT
. | TRBJ2-2 | . | TRBV5-6 | CASSFRGSIGELFF | TGTGCCAGCAGCTTTCGCGGGTCTATCGGGGAGCTGTTTTTT
. | TRBJ2-2 | . | TRBV28 | CASNGPNTGELFF | TGTGCCAGCAATGGGCCGAACACCGGGGAGCTGTTTTTT
. | TRBJ2-7 | . | TRBV29-1 | CSVERTIRGEQYF | TGCAGCGTTGAAAGGACCATCCGGGGCGAGCAGTACTTC
TRBD2 | TRBJ2-1 | few | TRBV11-2 | CASSLKGPSGATPYNEQFF | TGTGCCAGCAGCTTAAAAGGCCCTAGCGGAGCCACCCCATACAATGAGCAGTTCTTC
TRBD2 | TRBJ2-7 | . | TRBV18 | CASSLGTSGSPYEQYF | TGTGCCAGCTCACTGGGGACTAGCGGGAGTCCCTACGAGCAGTACTTC
. | TRBJ1-5 | . | TRBV18 | CASSQGVNQPQHF | TGTGCCAGCTCACAGGGGGTCAATCAGCCCCAGCATTTT
TRBD1 | TRBJ2-7 | . | TRBV6-4 | CASSEGTGAHYEQYF | TGTGCCAGCAGTGAAGGGACAGGGGCTCACTACGAGCAGTACTTC
TRBD1 | TRBJ2-7 | few | TRBV4-1 | CASSHAPGQGSYEQYF | TGCGCCAGCAGCCATGCCCCGGGACAGGGATCCTACGAGCAGTACTTC
TRBD1 | TRBJ2-3 | . | TRBV5-6 | CASSLAGTEDSTDTQYF | TGTGCCAGCAGCTTGGCCGGGACAGAAGATAGCACAGATACGCAGTATTTT